Below are 20 T cell receptor beta chains sequenced from a single sample in a study of control samples from healthy donors and cancer patients. Clones were sequenced by immunoSEQ multiplex PCR, and TCRdb holds only the in-frame ones, with some missing. This table holds 150,000 or so clones, roughly 92% found once. Material for sequencing was blood. These receptor sequences come from a man aged 18 to 35 in good health.

The chain recombines TRBV30 with TRBJ2-3; no firm D call. The germline V gene encodes CDR1 GTSNPN and CDR2 SVGIG (reference sequence). The CDR3 length is 11 residues. V lost 7 bases and J 2 bases, leaving 7 bases between the germline ends. CDR3 in amino acids: CALDFTDTQYF. CDR3 nucleotide sequence: TGTGCCTTAGACTTCACAGATACGCAGTATTTT. The full variable domain, completed using reference TRBV30 and TRBJ2-3, is SQTIHQWPATLVQPVGSPLSLECTVEGTSNPNLYWYRQAAGRGLQLLFYSVGIGQISSEVPQNLSASRPQDRQFILSSKKLLLSDSGFYLCALDFTDTQYFGPGTRLTVL.

This clone was seen only once. At one boundary the junction diverges from the germline segment, which might be a read error. The chain couples TRBV5-6 to TRBJ1-2, with D possibly matching TRBD1 (6 bases). The CDR3 totals 14 residues. CDR1 SGHDT and CDR2 YYEEEE come from the germline V gene. The CDR3 region has the DNA TGTGCCAGCACCACCGACAGGCCCAACTATGGCTGCACCTTC. This encodes CASTTDRPNYGCTF. The whole variable domain, filled in from reference TRBV5-6 and TRBJ1-2, reads DAGVTQSPTHLIKTRGQQVTLRCSPKSGHDTVSWYQQALGQGPQFIFQYYEEEERQRGNFPDRFSGHQFPNYSSELNVNALLLGDSALYLCASTTDRPNYGCTFGSGTRLTVV.

The chain recombines TRBV11-2 with TRBJ2-1; 13 nucleotides align to TRBD2. The CDR3 contains 18 residues. V trimming: 1 base; J trimming: 3 bases; junction bases outside the gene matches: 6. Germline V gives CDR1 SGHAT, CDR2 FQNNGV. The CDR3 loop is CASSLAPTSGGYYNEQFF. In DNA form, the CDR3 reads TGTGCCAGCAGCTTAGCCCCGACTAGCGGGGGGTACTACAATGAGCAGTTCTTC.

The chain employs TRBV2 and TRBJ2-1, with TRBD2 matching over 10 bases. The germline gives CDR1 SNHLY, CDR2 FYNNEI. This CDR3 region has 17 residues. J lost 3 bases, V lost 6 bases, and 11 bases had no gene match. As DNA, the CDR3 is TGTGCCAGCAGGCGCACGGGACTAGCGATCGACTACAATGAGCAGTTCTTC. Protein sequence: CASRRTGLAIDYNEQFF. Variable domain in full (rest from reference TRBV2 and TRBJ2-1): EPEVTQTPSHQVTQMGQEVILRCVPISNHLYFYWYRQILGQKVEFLVSFYNNEISEKSEIFDDQFSVERPDGSNFTLKIRSTKLEDSAMYFCASRRTGLAIDYNEQFFGPGTRLTVL.

The chain links TRBV7-2 to TRBJ2-7; 9 nucleotides align to TRBD2. This CDR3 is built from 15 residues. V shed 5 bases, J shed 6 bases, and the junction held 11 bases outside the gene matches. From germline, CDR1 is SGHTA and CDR2 FQGNSA. CDR3 in DNA: TGTGCCAGCAGCATTGGGGCGGGACTAGCCCTCGAGCAGTACTTC. This encodes CASSIGAGLALEQYF. Looking up the rest from reference TRBV7-2 and TRBJ2-7 gives the full variable domain: GAGVSQSPSNKVTEKGKDVELRCDPISGHTALYWYRQSLGQGLEFLIYFQGNSAPDKSGLPSDRFSAERTGGSVSTLTIQRTQQEDSAVYLCASSIGAGLALEQYFGPGTRLTVT.

The chain has TRBV27 and TRBJ1-4, with D maybe TRBD1 (6 bases). Looked up from germline, CDR1 is MNHEY and CDR2 is SMNVEV (reference sequence). The V end was cut by 8 bases, the J end by 0 bases, with 25 bases between. The CDR3 runs to 19 residues. The CDR3 region is CASPAGQQQRKATNEKLFF. The CDR3 DNA follows: TGTGCCAGCCCAGCAGGACAGCAACAAAGGAAGGCAACTAATGAAAAACTGTTTTTT.

The chain links TRBV6-5 to TRBJ2-7; D is uncertain. Germline lookup yields CDR1 MNHEY and CDR2 SVGAGI. Trimming removed 7 bases at V and 5 bases at J, with 21 bases between. The CDR3 is 15 residues long. CDR3 amino acids: CASNSRLGAYDEQYF. The CDR3 DNA is TGTGCCAGCAATTCCCGGCTGGGTGCCTACGACGAGCAGTACTTC.

This clone showed up just a few times. This rearrangement joins TRBV19 to TRBJ1-1; a weak D match, TRBD1 (6 bases). The CDR3 is 13 residues long. V was pared by 5 bases and J by 1 base, with 8 bases between. Per germline, CDR1 LNHDA and CDR2 SQIVND (reference sequence). The chain's CDR3 is CASSSTGNTEAFF. For the CDR3, the DNA is TGTGCCAGTAGTTCGACAGGGAACACTGAAGCTTTCTTT.

The genes are TRBV7-9 and TRBJ1-4, with 9 bases identical to TRBD1. CDR1 SEHNR and CDR2 FQNEAQ come from the germline V gene (reference sequence). CDR3 length equals 14 residues. With 8 bases clipped from V and 5 bases from J, the junction kept 6 bases outside the gene matches. The CDR3 is CASGRQGGNEKLFF. The CDR3 DNA reads as TGTGCCAGCGGGAGACAGGGGGGGAATGAAAAACTGTTTTTT.

The chain joins TRBV28 to TRBJ1-1; tentatively, D is TRBD1 (5 bases). Germline lookup yields CDR1 MDHEN and CDR2 SYDVKM. CDR3 length equals 16 residues. With 7 bases removed from V and 4 bases from J, the gap between germline ends came to 22 bases. The CDR3 loop is CASTPAGGIVSTEAFF. DNA of the CDR3: TGTGCCAGCACCCCGGCTGGGGGAATTGTGAGCACTGAAGCTTTCTTT.

V gene TRBV9 combines with J gene TRBJ2-2; tentatively, D is TRBD1 (5 bases). CDR1 and CDR2 (germline): SGDLS, YYNGEE. V was trimmed by 4 bases and J by 0 bases, leaving 10 bases between them. This CDR3 region has 15 residues. CDR3 bases: TGTGCCAGCAGCTTCGGACACCCGAACACCGGGGAGCTGTTTTTT. Protein product: CASSFGHPNTGELFF.

The genes are TRBV11-2 and TRBJ1-4; TRBD1 matches 7 bases. The ends lost 4 bases at V and 0 bases at J; junction bases unmatched: 8. CDR1 and CDR2 from the germline V gene are SGHAT and FQNNGV. The CDR3 covers 17 residues. The CDR3 coding sequence is TGTGCCAGCAGCTGGGGACAGCGGTTAACAACTAATGAAAAACTGTTTTTT. Translation: CASSWGQRLTTNEKLFF.

This clone was seen only once. The rearrangement uses TRBV3-1 (or the pseudogene TRBV3-2) and TRBJ1-1; no clear D gene. V was pared by 0 bases and J by 11 bases, with 10 bases between. The CDR3 is 12 amino acids. Looked up from germline, CDR1 is LGHDT and CDR2 is YNNKEL (reference sequence). The CDR3 loop is CASSQDAGTAFF. In DNA, the CDR3 is TGTGCCAGCAGCCAAGATGCGGGTACCGCTTTCTTT.

This clone appeared once. V is TRBV7-2 and J is TRBJ2-7, with D unclear. V was cut by 4 bases and J by 4 bases, with 8 bases left in between. The germline V gene has CDR1 SGHTA and CDR2 FQGNSA. This CDR3 region has 12 residues. CDR3 sequence reads: CASSSAPYEQYF. CDR3 nucleotides: TGTGCCAGCAGCTCCGCTCCGTACGAGCAGTACTTC.

The chain joins TRBV5-1 to TRBJ1-6; D remains unclear. Trimming stripped 0 bases from V and 9 bases from J, with 13 bases between. The germline CDR1 and CDR2 sequences are SGHRS and YFSETQ. This CDR3 has 15 amino acids. In DNA form, the CDR3 reads TGCGCCAGCAGCTTGGCCGCGCAGTACGGTTCACCCCTCCACTTT. It is translated as CASSLAAQYGSPLHF.

This chain joins TRBV13 and TRBJ2-7; 10 nucleotides match TRBD2. The CDR3 extends over 16 amino acids. The germline V gene has CDR1 PRHDT and CDR2 FYEKMQ (reference sequence). The J segment lost 3 bases and the V segment lost 3 bases, leaving 8 bases of the junction unmatched. The DNA of the CDR3 is TGTGCCAGCAGCTTGCGACTAGCGGGTGAACACTACGAGCAGTACTTC. This gives the protein CASSLRLAGEHYEQYF.

The CDR3 nucleotides read TGTGCCAGCAATACCGGGACGGGGATAGGTTCACCCCTCCACTTT. Amino acid sequence: CASNTGTGIGSPLHF. The chain has TRBV9 and TRBJ1-6; tentatively, D is TRBD1 (5 bases). The CDR3 runs to 15 residues. The V gene's germline CDR1 is SGDLS and CDR2 YYNGEE. Trimming removed 6 bases from V and 9 bases from J, with 19 bases in between.

J is TRBJ2-7 and V is TRBV2; perhaps TRBD1 as D (5 bases). Germline CDR1 SNHLY, CDR2 FYNNEI. V lost 8 bases and J 2 bases, leaving 16 bases between the germline ends. CDR3 length equals 14 residues. The chain's CDR3 is CASRDQGATYEQYF. CDR3 DNA sequence: TGTGCCAGCCGCGATCAGGGCGCGACCTACGAGCAGTACTTC.

V and J are TRBV11-2 and TRBJ2-5; D could derive from TRBD1 or TRBD2 (7 bases each). Germline V gene data show CDR1 as SGHAT and CDR2 as FQNNGV. The V end lost 5 bases, the J end lost 5 bases, and 18 bases lay between the germline ends. CDR3 length: 15 amino acids. The CDR3 DNA follows: TGTGCCAGCAGCCCAGGGGGGGCCTTCGGGGAGACCCAGTACTTC. Translation gives CASSPGGAFGETQYF.

The chain uses TRBV6-5 and TRBJ1-4, with D tentatively TRBD1 (6 bases). CDR3 size: 13 residues. Germline V gene sequence: CDR1 MNHEY, CDR2 SVGAGI. V dropped 6 bases and J dropped 7 bases, with 12 bases sitting between them. CDR3 amino acids: CASRAGEGEKLFF. CDR3 in DNA: TGTGCCAGCAGGGCAGGGGAGGGTGAAAAACTGTTTTTT.